This T cell receptor beta chain was observed in a study of blood T cells in healthy people across ages. The study, taken as a whole, reports: Unsorted PBMC input precluded a conclusive naive versus antigen-experienced comparison. Whereas aged donors had fewer naive CD4+ cells, long-lived donors had more of them and higher diversity. It was held that diversity estimates obtained from one million T cells represented underestimates.

CDR3 size: 14 residues. The germline V gene has CDR1 MNHEY and CDR2 SMNVEV (reference sequence). Trimming removed 6 bases from V and 2 bases from J; junction bases left unmatched: 4. PCR was performed a second time for roughly 6 to 12 cycles using a sample-barcoded 5' primer and a J-beta primer mix. TCRdb ran MiXCR on the 5' RACE reads and lists one entry per CDR3 protein. Here the sample spans almost 800,000 distinct CDR3 sequences, 55% to 75% being singletons. Per-sample PBMC isolation yielded at least 6 million cells. Remarks on this clonotype: Its antigen is not identified.

The material sequenced was blood. V gene TRBV27 combines with J gene TRBJ2-3; 8 nucleotides match TRBD2. The receptor was isolated from a man in his thirties or forties in good health. The CDR3 spells CASRFGGATDTQYF. DNA of the CDR3: TGTGCCAGCAGATTCGGGGGGGCCACAGATACGCAGTATTTT.